Listed below are T cell receptor beta chains from one sample, sequenced in a study of T cell repertoires in cytomegalovirus infection. Via MiXCR, TCRdb re-called the reads, giving one row per CDR3 protein. The sample yields roughly 920,000 distinct CDR3 sequences, roughly 31% seen once. These TCRs' antigens remain unknown. The sequencing used cultured CD8+ T cells from PBMCs, collected from culture after CMV antigen stimulation. These receptors originate from a human donor in good health (CMV status not recorded). Some clones in this sample may be carry-over from other donors' samples. Each CDR3 is given with its conserved first and last residue. The D gene is left open where the match is weak.

V gene,D gene,J gene,CDR3 protein
TRBV24-1,.,TRBJ2-2,CATSEYSGELFF
TRBV4-1,.,TRBJ1-4,CASSQILGSPLEKLFF
TRBV14,.,TRBJ2-3,CASSQDEGFPDTQYF
TRBV6-5,.,TRBJ1-1,CASSYSGGDMNTEAFF
TRBV27,.,TRBJ1-5,CASSFLSGIGSNQPQHF
TRBV24-1,TRBD1,TRBJ2-1,CATSDLHRDRGHNEQFF
TRBV20-1,TRBD2,TRBJ2-3,CSARGTSGGGTDTQYF
TRBV12-5,.,TRBJ1-5,CASGSARVQPQHF
TRBV28,.,TRBJ1-2,CVSSRADEDGYTF
TRBV6-5,.,TRBJ1-5,CASSYSSWVSKGNQPQHF
TRBV7-7,.,TRBJ2-6,CATSERGSGANVLTF
TRBV11-3,.,TRBJ2-1,CASSRGSSKQFF
TRBV14,TRBD1,TRBJ2-7,CASSHDTPGQGAYEQYF
TRBV7-3,TRBD1,TRBJ1-1,CASSSTGGVTEAFF
TRBV7-7,.,TRBJ1-4,CASSLPPTGTPVRNEKLFF
TRBV15,.,TRBJ2-1,CATSRLQGGDYNEQFF
TRBV7-8,TRBD2,TRBJ2-3,CASSLAWTSGAGADTQYF
TRBV12-5,.,TRBJ1-2,CASGFLEGRDGYTF
TRBV7-6,.,TRBJ2-1,CASSERISYNEQFF
TRBV12-3/TRBV12-4,.,TRBJ1-2,CASSLPDTYGYTF
TRBV7-6,.,TRBJ2-1,CASSFNRVDNEQFF
TRBV12-3/TRBV12-4,.,TRBJ2-5,CASSLAVKKETQYF
TRBV11-2,TRBD2,TRBJ2-5,CASSGVGAGEETQYF
TRBV7-9,.,TRBJ2-5,CASSFEGSEEETQYF
TRBV19,.,TRBJ1-5,CASSWTEKSNQPQHF
TRBV7-3,.,TRBJ2-1,CASSLTALMGDNEQFF
TRBV7-9,TRBD2,TRBJ2-1,CASSFSGVLNEQFF
TRBV6-1,.,TRBJ1-1,CASSDSRMNTEAFF
TRBV4-1,TRBD2,TRBJ2-1,CASSQVAGDSYNEQFF
TRBV5-1,.,TRBJ2-2,CASSLAAVENTGELFF
TRBV27,.,TRBJ1-1,CASSLGGLLTEAFF
TRBV2,.,TRBJ1-5,CASSDRGYSNQPQHF
TRBV12-3/TRBV12-4,TRBD2,TRBJ2-5,CASSFGGGAEETQYF
TRBV28,.,TRBJ1-1,CASSWTPMNTEAFF
TRBV27,.,TRBJ1-6,CATLDTSSYNSPLHF
TRBV7-9,.,TRBJ1-6,CASSGGGEYNSPLHF
TRBV7-2,.,TRBJ1-4,CASRNDRDPKSNEKLFF
TRBV7-6,TRBD2,TRBJ2-1,CASSLVVAGSYNEQFF